These T cell receptor beta chains were read from a single sample in a study of blood T cell repertoires in COVID-19. Sequencing was performed with immunoSEQ multiplex PCR; in TCRdb, only in-frame clones are kept and a portion is missing. The data hold about 180,000 clones, with roughly 88% observed a single time. Specimen: peripheral blood. These receptors came from a woman aged 25-40 years with acute or convalescent COVID-19. Both conserved end residues are part of each CDR3. The D gene is left open where the match is weak. Clone size is stated in some rows and not others, as once, few, many or a class when expanded.

cdr3_nt cdr3_aa j_call d_call clone_size v_call
TGTGCCAGTACCCGCGGCATAATCAATCAGCCCCAGCATTTT CASTRGIINQPQHF TRBJ1-5 NA NA TRBV19
TGTGCCAGCAGCTTACCCCTAAGCATTCAGTACTTC CASSLPLSIQYF TRBJ2-4 NA NA TRBV7-2
TGTGCCAGCAGCTTAGATTGGAGCTACGAGCAGTACTTC CASSLDWSYEQYF TRBJ2-7 NA NA TRBV11-3
TGTGCCAGCTCACCACCAACAGGCTTGGGAAACACCATATATTTT CASSPPTGLGNTIYF TRBJ1-3 NA NA TRBV18
TGTGCCAGCATAGGAGACACCGGGGAGCTGTTTTTT CASIGDTGELFF TRBJ2-2 NA NA TRBV7-9
TGTGCCAGCGTCGAGCACACTGAAGCTTTCTTT CASVEHTEAFF TRBJ1-1 NA NA TRBV28
TGTGCCTGGACAGGGCCCGGGTCGGCCCTCCACTTT CAWTGPGSALHF TRBJ1-6 NA NA TRBV30
TGTGCCAGCAGTGGGGCGTCCTCTCAGAACACTGAAGCTTTCTTT CASSGASSQNTEAFF TRBJ1-1 NA NA TRBV2
TGTGCCAGCAGTCTACGGTTCCGAGCTAACTATGGCTACACCTTC CASSLRFRANYGYTF TRBJ1-2 NA NA TRBV28
TGTGCCAGCAGCTCAGCCCAGGGGGGTTATTATACGCAGTATTTT CASSSAQGGYYTQYF TRBJ2-3 NA NA TRBV5-4
TGTGCCAGCAGCATGGGACAGCCCCAAGAGACCCAGTACTTC CASSMGQPQETQYF TRBJ2-5 TRBD1 NA TRBV5-5
TGTGCCAGCAACCGGGACACGAATTCACCCCTCCACTTT CASNRDTNSPLHF TRBJ1-6 NA NA TRBV2
TGCAGCGTTGGTGTACGTCAGGCCTATGGCTACACCTTC CSVGVRQAYGYTF TRBJ1-2 NA NA TRBV29-1
TGTGCCAGCAAAATGGGGCTTCAAGGTGAGCAGTTCTTC CASKMGLQGEQFF TRBJ2-1 NA NA TRBV12-3/TRBV12-4
TGCGCCAGCAGCATTGGGTCGGAGGAAAAACTGTTTTTT CASSIGSEEKLFF TRBJ1-4 NA NA TRBV5-1
TGTGCCAGCAGTTTAACGGCGGGGCCCCAGCATTTT CASSLTAGPQHF TRBJ1-5 NA few TRBV28
TGTGCCAGCAGCCTTATAAGGAGCTCCTACAATGAGCAGTTCTTC CASSLIRSSYNEQFF TRBJ2-1 NA NA TRBV5-6
TGCGCCAGCAGCCAGGACACTTCTAACTATGGCTACACCTTC CASSQDTSNYGYTF TRBJ1-2 NA NA TRBV5-1
TGTGCCAGCAGTACCGGGACTAGCGGGAGGGCTCGGAATGAGCAGTTCTTC CASSTGTSGRARNEQFF TRBJ2-1 TRBD2 once TRBV25-1
TGCGCCAGCAGCTTGTACCGACAGATGTACAATGAGCAGTTCTTC CASSLYRQMYNEQFF TRBJ2-1 NA NA TRBV5-1
TGTGCCAGCAGTTACCGGGGGATGAACACTGAAGCTTTCTTT CASSYRGMNTEAFF TRBJ1-1 NA NA TRBV6-5
TGCGCCAGCAGCCAGACTAGCGGCTCCTACGAGCAGTACTTC CASSQTSGSYEQYF TRBJ2-7 TRBD2 NA TRBV5-1
TGTGCCAGTAAAGCGGCAGCCTCTGGAAACACCATATATTTT CASKAAASGNTIYF TRBJ1-3 NA NA TRBV19
TGTGCCAGCACCCAGGTCCCCGGACTTGTGCAGTACTTC CASTQVPGLVQYF TRBJ2-7 NA NA TRBV6-5
TGCGCCAGCAGCTTGGCCTCTGACCAAGAGACCCAGTACTTC CASSLASDQETQYF TRBJ2-5 NA NA TRBV5-1
TGTGCCAGCACGGCGGCAAATGAAAAACTGTTTTTT CASTAANEKLFF TRBJ1-4 NA NA TRBV3-1/TRBV3-2
TGCGCCAGCAGCCAAGCCGGGACAGGGCATGGTCTCTATGGCTACACCTTC CASSQAGTGHGLYGYTF TRBJ1-2 TRBD1 NA TRBV4-1
TGTGCCAGTGAGGGAGATACGCAGTATTTT CASEGDTQYF TRBJ2-3 NA NA TRBV7-9
TGCGCCACGAGCCAGCGGGAGGGGAGCTCCTACGAGCAGTACTTC CATSQREGSSYEQYF TRBJ2-7 TRBD2 once TRBV10-2
TGTGCCAGCAGTTCTTCCGGGACTAGGAGGTTCTTC CASSSSGTRRFF TRBJ2-1 TRBD2 NA TRBV6-5
TGTGCCAGCAGCCGGACTGTTTACAATGAGCAGTTCTTC CASSRTVYNEQFF TRBJ2-1 NA NA TRBV13
TGTGCCAGCAGACTAACGGGGGAGCTGTTTTTT CASRLTGELFF TRBJ2-2 NA NA TRBV28
TGTGCCAGCGTCGGAGGGGGACTAGCGGGAGTCCGGGAGCAGTTCTTC CASVGGGLAGVREQFF TRBJ2-1 TRBD2 NA TRBV7-8
TGTGCCAGCAGTTTTTCGGGGGGTTACGGTACTAATGAAAAACTGTTTTTT CASSFSGGYGTNEKLFF TRBJ1-4 NA NA TRBV28
TGTGCCAGCAGCGGGACTAGCGGGAGGGCCGGAACCGGGGAGCTGTTTTTT CASSGTSGRAGTGELFF TRBJ2-2 TRBD2 NA TRBV9
TGTGCCGGAAGCGGACAGGTCGTCCCGACCGGGGAGCTGTTTTTT CAGSGQVVPTGELFF TRBJ2-2 TRBD1 NA TRBV10-3
TGCGCCAGCAGCTCGACCGGGACTAGCGGGAGCCACTACAATGAGCAGTTCTTC CASSSTGTSGSHYNEQFF TRBJ2-1 TRBD2 few TRBV5-1
TGTGCCAGCAAGTCGGGGAGCTCCTACGAGCAGTACTTC CASKSGSSYEQYF TRBJ2-7 NA NA TRBV2
TGTGCCAGCTCACCACCTGAGGGCCCCAACTATGGCTACACCTTC CASSPPEGPNYGYTF TRBJ1-2 NA NA TRBV18
TGTGCCAGCAGCCCCGGGGGGGTGCGGCAGCCCCAGCATTTT CASSPGGVRQPQHF TRBJ1-5 NA NA TRBV28
TGTGCCAGCAAGCTCGGAGAAAACTATGGCTACACCTTC CASKLGENYGYTF TRBJ1-2 NA few TRBV28
TGTGCCAGCTCCACAGGAGGGCGGGAAGTCACAGATACGCAGTATTTT CASSTGGREVTDTQYF TRBJ2-3 NA NA TRBV4-2
TGTGCCAGCAGCCCCACGGGGGGGCGGGGCGGGGAGACCCAGTACTTC CASSPTGGRGGETQYF TRBJ2-5 TRBD2 NA TRBV28
TGCGCCAGCAGCCTTCTCGGACAGGGGGACTACGAGCAGTACTTC CASSLLGQGDYEQYF TRBJ2-7 TRBD1 NA TRBV5-1
TGTGCCACCAGCATACTAGCGGGAGGCTTAAATGAGCAGTTCTTC CATSILAGGLNEQFF TRBJ2-1 TRBD2 NA TRBV15
TGTGCCAGCAGCTTAAGAGGCGAAAAACTGTTTTTT CASSLRGEKLFF TRBJ1-4 NA NA TRBV7-9
TGTGCCAGCAGTATGAGGGAGGAGCTGTTTTTT CASSMREELFF TRBJ2-2 NA NA TRBV28
TGTGCCACCAGTGCCACCCGGGGGAACTACAATGAGCAGTTCTTC CATSATRGNYNEQFF TRBJ2-1 NA NA TRBV24-1
TGTGCCAGCAGCACTAGCGGGATTCGAGATACGCAGTATTTT CASSTSGIRDTQYF TRBJ2-3 TRBD2 NA TRBV2
TGTGCCAGCAGCTTAGATGGACAGGGGGCGAATTCACCCCTCCACTTT CASSLDGQGANSPLHF TRBJ1-6 TRBD1 NA TRBV7-8
TGTGCCAGCTCACCGGGCCGGGACAGGGAATCCTACACCTTC CASSPGRDRESYTF TRBJ1-2 TRBD1 NA TRBV18
TGCAGCGTTGATAGGACAGGGGATGGGCAGTTCTTC CSVDRTGDGQFF TRBJ2-1 TRBD1 NA TRBV29-1
TGTGCCAGCAGCCGTGACCGTGACAGGATCTACGAGCAGTACTTC CASSRDRDRIYEQYF TRBJ2-7 NA NA TRBV7-2
TGTGCCTGGGACACGGACAGGGGCGGCACCGGGGAGCTGTTTTTT CAWDTDRGGTGELFF TRBJ2-2 TRBD1 NA TRBV30
TGTGCCAGCAGCTTTGATCCAGGCGACCTCTACGAGCAGTACTTC CASSFDPGDLYEQYF TRBJ2-7 NA once TRBV5-4